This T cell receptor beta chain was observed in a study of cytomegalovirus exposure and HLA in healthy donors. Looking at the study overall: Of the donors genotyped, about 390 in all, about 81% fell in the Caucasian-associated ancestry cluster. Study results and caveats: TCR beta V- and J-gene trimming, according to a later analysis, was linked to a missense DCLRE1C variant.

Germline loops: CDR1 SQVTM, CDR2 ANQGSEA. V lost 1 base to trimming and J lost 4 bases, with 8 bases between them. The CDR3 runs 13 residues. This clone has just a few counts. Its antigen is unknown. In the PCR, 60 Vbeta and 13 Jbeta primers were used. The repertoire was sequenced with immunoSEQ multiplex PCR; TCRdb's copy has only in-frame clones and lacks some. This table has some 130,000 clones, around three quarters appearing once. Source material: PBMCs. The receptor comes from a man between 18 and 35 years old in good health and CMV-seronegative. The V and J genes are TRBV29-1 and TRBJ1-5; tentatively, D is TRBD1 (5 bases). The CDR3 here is CSVEGGMNQPQHF. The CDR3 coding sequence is TGCAGCGTTGAAGGGGGCATGAATCAGCCCCAGCATTTT.